Listed below are T cell receptor beta chains from one sample, sequenced in a study of blood T cell repertoires in COVID-19. TCRdb's table, derived via immunoSEQ multiplex PCR, lists solely in-frame clones and lacks some. The table shows about 250,000 clones, with roughly 85% occurring only once. The sequenced material came from PBMCs or T cells enriched from blood (not recorded which). The origin of the receptors is a woman in her forties or fifties with acute COVID-19. Both conserved end residues are part of each CDR3. D genes are given only for firm matches. Clone sizes are given selectively: once, few, many, or a class where the clone is expanded.

D gene	clone size	V gene	J gene	CDR3 length	CDR3 DNA	CDR3 protein
-	-	TRBV7-9	TRBJ2-2	15	TGTGCCAGCAGCGAGACAGGTTCGAACACCGGGGAGCTGTTTTTT	CASSETGSNTGELFF
-	-	TRBV5-8	TRBJ1-3	14	TGTGCCAGCAGCCCCCGGGTCACTGGAAACACCATATATTTT	CASSPRVTGNTIYF
-	-	TRBV5-1	TRBJ1-2	13	TGCGCCAATAGGACGGGGGGCTGCTATGGCTACACCTTC	CANRTGGCYGYTF
TRBD2	-	TRBV5-1	TRBJ2-5	15	TGCGCCAGCAGCTTGCACTTCGGGGGGAGGGAGACCCAGTACTTC	CASSLHFGGRETQYF
TRBD1	-	TRBV3-1/TRBV3-2	TRBJ2-7	13	TGTGCCAGCAGTCCAAGAGAGGGGGCCGAGCAGTACTTC	CASSPREGAEQYF
-	-	TRBV4-3	TRBJ1-2	15	TGCGCCAGCAGCCAAGGTAGAGCCGTGAACTATGGCTACACCTTC	CASSQGRAVNYGYTF
TRBD1	-	TRBV19	TRBJ1-4	13	TGTGCCAGCCTACAGGGGGCTTTTGAAAAACTGTTTTTT	CASLQGAFEKLFF
TRBD1	-	TRBV5-6	TRBJ1-2	14	TGTGCCAGCAGCCAGACAGGGTATACCTATGGCTACACCTTC	CASSQTGYTYGYTF
TRBD1	few	TRBV5-1	TRBJ1-1	15	TGCGCCAGCAGCCTGCAGGGACAGGGGAACACTGAAGCTTTCTTT	CASSLQGQGNTEAFF
-	-	TRBV12-3/TRBV12-4	TRBJ1-2	12	TGTGCCAGCAGTTCAGGGCCCTATGGCTACACCTTC	CASSSGPYGYTF
TRBD2	-	TRBV10-2	TRBJ2-7	13	TGCGCCAGCACTAGCGGGGGCTCCTACGAGCAGTACTTC	CASTSGGSYEQYF
TRBD1	-	TRBV30	TRBJ1-5	15	TGTGCCTGGAGTGTAGGGCAGGGGGCCGCTCAGCCCCAGCATTTT	CAWSVGQGAAQPQHF
-	-	TRBV27	TRBJ1-1	13	TGTGCCAGCAGTTTATGGGGGGAGACTGAAGCTTTCTTT	CASSLWGETEAFF
-	-	TRBV19	TRBJ1-2	13	TGTGCCAGTACTCCAGCGACAGACTATGGCTACACCTTC	CASTPATDYGYTF
-	-	TRBV18	TRBJ1-6	15	TGTGCCAGCTCACTTCGACAGTTTAATAATTCACCCCTCCACTTT	CASSLRQFNNSPLHF
-	-	TRBV14	TRBJ1-1	14	TGTGCCAGCAGCCAAGTAGGGGCCGTCACTGAAGCTTTCTTT	CASSQVGAVTEAFF
TRBD1	-	TRBV19	TRBJ1-2	16	TGTGCCAGTCTCCCAGTGGAAGGACAGGGGCTTTATGGCTACACCTTC	CASLPVEGQGLYGYTF
-	-	TRBV19	TRBJ1-4	18	TGTGCCAGTACCTCAACTTACCACAGGGACACTGATAATGAAAAACTGTTTTTT	CASTSTYHRDTDNEKLFF
-	-	TRBV19	TRBJ1-2	11	TGTGCCTGCTCGGGGGGCTATGGCTACACCTTC	CACSGGYGYTF
TRBD2	-	TRBV28	TRBJ2-7	15	TGTGCCAGCACCGCCCTCGGGACTAGCGGGGGTGGGCAGTACTTC	CASTALGTSGGGQYF
-	-	TRBV24-1	TRBJ2-2	14	TGTGCCACCAGTGATCCAGCAGGGGCCGGGGAGCTGTTTTTT	CATSDPAGAGELFF
-	once	TRBV7-3	TRBJ1-1	15	TGTGCCAGCAGCTCCCAGGGGCTTAAGGGCACTGAAGCTTTCTTT	CASSSQGLKGTEAFF
TRBD1	-	TRBV19	TRBJ1-2	14	TGTGCCAGTAGTCTACAGGGGAGCCCCTATGGCTACACCTTC	CASSLQGSPYGYTF
-	-	TRBV7-2	TRBJ1-4	18	TGTGCCAGCAGCTTATCCCCTTATAGGGGGAAGACTAATGAAAAACTGTTTTTT	CASSLSPYRGKTNEKLFF
-	-	TRBV19	TRBJ2-7	14	TGTGCCAGTAGTAGGAGGGAGGGGGTCGGCGAGCAGTACTTC	CASSRREGVGEQYF
TRBD1	-	TRBV18	TRBJ1-6	15	TGTGCCAGCTCCCGTTTAGGGACAGGGAATTCACCCCTCCACTTT	CASSRLGTGNSPLHF
TRBD1	once	TRBV25-1	TRBJ2-7	17	TGTGCCAGCAGTGAGAATACCGGGACAGGTTGGGGCAACGAGCAGTACTTC	CASSENTGTGWGNEQYF
-	-	TRBV7-6	TRBJ1-4	14	TGTGCCAGCGGCGTCGGGACACCTAATGAAAAACTGTTTTTT	CASGVGTPNEKLFF
-	-	TRBV2	TRBJ1-3	16	TGTGCCAGCAGTGAAAGGGACACCTACTCTGGAAACACCATATATTTT	CASSERDTYSGNTIYF
TRBD1	once	TRBV10-1	TRBJ1-1	16	TGCGCCAGCAGTGCGAGGGGGCCGAGAGGTGGAACTGAAGCTTTCTTT	CASSARGPRGGTEAFF
-	once	TRBV11-2	TRBJ1-1	13	TGTGCCAGCGCCCAGGCAGAGAACACTGAAGCTTTCTTT	CASAQAENTEAFF
-	once	TRBV4-1	TRBJ1-2	14	TGCGCCAGCAGCCAAGACAGGGGCAACTATGGCTACACCTTC	CASSQDRGNYGYTF
TRBD1	once	TRBV7-2	TRBJ1-2	15	TGTGCCAGCAGCTTAGCGCAGGGGGCGGACTATGGCTACACCTTC	CASSLAQGADYGYTF